Below, 5 T cell receptor beta chains from the same sample are listed, as sequenced in a study of Graves' ophthalmopathy and Graves' hyperthyroidism. The study amplified TCR beta CDR3 regions using RNA transcripts. Second-round multiplex PCR came after a first-round RT-PCR that employed HTBI primers. TCRdb fed the multiplex PCR reads into MiXCR, producing one record per CDR3 protein. Of approximately 500,000 distinct CDR3 sequences listed, approximately 15% are singletons. Material: blood. The receptors stem from a young woman with Graves' ophthalmopathy.

The chain uses TRBV3-1 and TRBJ1-5; the D gene is possibly TRBD1 (5 bases). The CDR3 totals 15 residues. Deletions cut 4 bases from V and 5 bases from J, with 15 bases between. Germline values: CDR1 LGHDT, CDR2 YNNKEL (reference sequence). CDR3 bases: TGTGCCAGCAGCCCTAGGGGCAGTGCCGATCAGCCCCAGCATTTT. Translating gives CASSPRGSADQPQHF.

The chain carries TRBV5-1 and TRBJ2-7; tentatively, D is TRBD1 (5 bases). The ends were cut back, 4 bases at V and 6 bases at J, with 11 bases in the middle. This CDR3 has 12 amino acids. Looked up from germline, CDR1 is SGHRS and CDR2 is YFSETQ. Here the CDR3 reads CASSGAWGEQYF. The CDR3 nucleotides are TGCGCCAGCAGCGGGGCCTGGGGCGAGCAGTACTTC.

This clonotype was recorded at least ten times. The chain joins TRBV10-3 to TRBJ1-5; D is uncertain. This CDR3 has 15 amino acids. Germline CDR1 reads ENHRY; CDR2 reads SYGVKD. Trimming took off 7 bases at V and 0 bases at J, with 13 bases between the two ends. The CDR3 is CAINPGRVSNQPQHF. The DNA of the CDR3 is TGTGCCATCAACCCCGGGAGGGTTAGCAATCAGCCCCAGCATTTT.

This clonotype appeared many times. The junction does not match germline at one end; this may be a read error. The J gene is TRBJ1-1, the V gene TRBV19; the match to TRBD1 covers 7 bases. CDR1 is LNHDA and CDR2 is SQIVND in the germline V gene (reference sequence). The CDR3 is 13 amino acids. Here the CDR3 DNA reads TGTGCCAGCAGTAGTCAGGGGGGGACTGAAGCTTTCTTT. This gives the protein CASSSQGGTEAFF.

This clonotype was observed many times. This rearrangement joins TRBV20-1 to TRBJ2-7; no definite D call. V was pared by 1 base and J by 0 bases, with 13 bases between. The CDR3 sequence is 15 residues long. Germline V lookup: CDR1 DFQATT, CDR2 SNEGSKA (reference sequence). This CDR3 is CSARAEVTHSYEQYF. CDR3 bases: TGCAGTGCTAGAGCCGAAGTGACTCACTCCTACGAGCAGTACTTC.